This TCR beta chain was captured by sequencing in a study of T-cell memory formation after mild COVID-19 (dated by TCRdb to the early 2020s). General notes on the study: Most TCR sequence clusters were specific to one of the two donors. The cohort was made up of two young adult volunteers, one female and one male, who were previously healthy. In two donors, T-cell clones that expanded and contracted after mild COVID-19 were followed by sequencing TCRalpha and TCRbeta repertoires longitudinally. Overall study results and their limits: Some responding clones were found in pre-infection memory, which suggests that pre-existing cross-reactive memory T cells took part in the SARS-CoV-2 response. Clones contracting from day 15 to 85 had balanced CD4/CD8 phenotypes, while a second wave expanding from day 15 to 37 was biased towards CD4+. SARS-CoV-2 specificity of the second-wave clones peaking on day 37 was not confirmed. Contracting CD4+ clones turned up mainly in the CM and EM memory subsets, whereas EMRA was where CD8+ clones were enriched. Only a couple of mild cases were covered by the study, and larger cohorts that include severe cases with pre-infection samples were considered necessary.

Ficoll-Paque density gradient centrifugation was the method used to isolate PBMCs. These reads were obtained on an Illumina NovaSeq 6000. Using 5'RACE with constant-segment primers, TCRalpha and TCRbeta cDNA libraries were constructed, with sample barcodes and unique molecular identifiers added in the process. Trizol reagent was used to extract RNA from every sample. Libraries were amplified in two PCR steps, with a second sample barcode and Illumina TruSeq adapters added in the second step. The libraries were sequenced on an Illumina NovaSeq using 2 x 150 bp paired-end reads. Processing in the source paper ran as follows. Demultiplexing of reads and collapsing into UMI-guided consensus sequences were performed with migec v1.2.7. Using mixcr v2.1.11, UMI consensuses were aligned to TRA and TRB V and J templates and then assembled into clonotypes. Expanded or contracted clonotypes were those called significant by both edgeR and NoisET, with noise models trained on biological replicates. For edgeR calls, a false discovery rate-adjusted p below 0.01 and a log2 fold-change threshold of 1 were applied. As an exploratory analysis of dynamics, max-normalized trajectories of the 1000 most abundant clonotypes were examined by PCA with hierarchical clustering. The CD4 or CD8 phenotype of responding clones was assigned using the separately sequenced CD4+ and CD8+ repertoires. The public reads were reprocessed in TCRdb via fastp at Q25 and MiXCR, keeping in-frame beta chains. CDR3 protein duplicates are merged, each entry listing the most common genes and DNA. TCRdb, not the original authors, processed these V and J calls. In all, the sample holds 350,000 or so distinct CDR3 sequences, and over 20% of those were seen once. About an eighth of the sample rests with the top ten.

A word on this clonotype: Which antigen it targets is not known. Qualities for individual bases were not recorded, and no much larger clone is one base off.

The germline V gene sets CDR1 to SNHLY and CDR2 to FYNNEI. Relative to germline, V is 6 bases shorter and J is 3 bases shorter, with 12 bases between their ends. The CDR3 runs 13 amino acids, cysteine and phenylalanine included. Just the 39-base CDR3 DNA is kept, in frame starting at base 1. Recombination linked TRBV2 to TRBJ2-7; TRBD1 is possibly the D segment (5 matching bases). The source is an adult woman who had mild COVID-19 (a few samples of this study predate the infection). The sample titles of this study are shuffled in the database, so cell type and time point are left out; the donor was told from shared clones. Sequencing was done on a sample of PBMCs or a T cell subset sorted from them (not recorded which). The sequence in DNA is TGTGCCAGCAGGGTCACCCAGGGCTACGAGCAGTACTTC. Translated, it reads CASRVTQGYEQYF.